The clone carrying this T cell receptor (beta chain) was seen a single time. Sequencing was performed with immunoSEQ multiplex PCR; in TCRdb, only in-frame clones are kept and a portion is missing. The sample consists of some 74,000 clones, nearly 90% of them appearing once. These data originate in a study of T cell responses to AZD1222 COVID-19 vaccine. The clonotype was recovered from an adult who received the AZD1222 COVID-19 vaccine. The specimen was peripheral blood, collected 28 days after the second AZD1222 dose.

The CDR3 loop is CASRQGGVEKLFF. The CDR3 DNA reads TGTGCCAGCAGACAGGGGGGCGTTGAAAAACTGTTTTTT. The V call is TRBV27, the J call TRBJ1-4, with 8 bases matching TRBD1. The V segment lost 6 bases and the J segment 7 bases; nucleotides outside the gene matches: 4. Germline CDR1 MNHEY, CDR2 SMNVEV (reference sequence). The CDR3 is made up of 13 amino acids.